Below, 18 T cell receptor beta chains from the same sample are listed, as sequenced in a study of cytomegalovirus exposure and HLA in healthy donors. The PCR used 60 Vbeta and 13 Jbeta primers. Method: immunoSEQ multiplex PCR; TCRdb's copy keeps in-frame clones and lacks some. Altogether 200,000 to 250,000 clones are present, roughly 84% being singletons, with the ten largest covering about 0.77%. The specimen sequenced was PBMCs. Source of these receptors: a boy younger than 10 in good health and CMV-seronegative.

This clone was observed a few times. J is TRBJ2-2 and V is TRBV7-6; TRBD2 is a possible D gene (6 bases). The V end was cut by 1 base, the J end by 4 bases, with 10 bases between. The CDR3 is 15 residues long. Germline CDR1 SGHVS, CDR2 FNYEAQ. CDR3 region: CASSLVVGGTGELFF. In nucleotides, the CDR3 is TGTGCCAGCAGCTTAGTAGTCGGGGGCACCGGGGAGCTGTTTTTT.

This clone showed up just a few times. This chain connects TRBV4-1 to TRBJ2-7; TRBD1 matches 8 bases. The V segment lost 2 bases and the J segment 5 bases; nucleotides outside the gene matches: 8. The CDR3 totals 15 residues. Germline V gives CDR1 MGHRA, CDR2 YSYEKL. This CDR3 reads CASSQNGQGTDEQYF. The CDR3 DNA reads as TGCGCCAGCAGCCAAAACGGACAGGGTACGGACGAGCAGTACTTC.

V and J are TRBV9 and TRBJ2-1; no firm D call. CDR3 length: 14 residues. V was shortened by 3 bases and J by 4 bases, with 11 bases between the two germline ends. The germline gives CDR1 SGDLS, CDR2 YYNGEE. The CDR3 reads CASSAYDTYNEQFF. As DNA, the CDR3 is TGTGCCAGCAGCGCGTACGACACATACAATGAGCAGTTCTTC.

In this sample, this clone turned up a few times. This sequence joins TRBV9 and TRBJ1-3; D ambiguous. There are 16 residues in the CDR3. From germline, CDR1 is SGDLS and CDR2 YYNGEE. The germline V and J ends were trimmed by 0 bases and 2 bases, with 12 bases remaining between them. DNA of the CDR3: TGTGCCAGCAGCGTAGAGGGTGGACTTGCTGGAAACACCATATATTTT. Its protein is CASSVEGGLAGNTIYF.

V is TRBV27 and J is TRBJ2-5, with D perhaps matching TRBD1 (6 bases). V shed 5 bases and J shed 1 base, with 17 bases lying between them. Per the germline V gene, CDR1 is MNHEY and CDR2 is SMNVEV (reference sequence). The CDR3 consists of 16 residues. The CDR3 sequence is CASSPFGQSPQETQYF. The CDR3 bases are TGTGCCAGCAGTCCCTTTGGACAGAGCCCCCAAGAGACCCAGTACTTC.

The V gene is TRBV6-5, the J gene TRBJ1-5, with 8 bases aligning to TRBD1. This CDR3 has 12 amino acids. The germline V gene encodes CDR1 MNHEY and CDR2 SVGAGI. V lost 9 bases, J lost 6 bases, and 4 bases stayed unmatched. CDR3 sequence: CASNRGSQPQHF. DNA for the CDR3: TGTGCCAGTAACAGGGGGAGTCAGCCCCAGCATTTT.

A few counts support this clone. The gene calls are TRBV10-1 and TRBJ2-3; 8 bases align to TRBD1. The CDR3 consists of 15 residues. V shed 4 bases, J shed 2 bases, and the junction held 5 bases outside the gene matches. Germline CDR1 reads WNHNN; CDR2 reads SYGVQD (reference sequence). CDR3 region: CASSGGTGLTDTQYF. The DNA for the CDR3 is TGCGCCAGCAGTGGGGGGACAGGCCTCACAGATACGCAGTATTTT.

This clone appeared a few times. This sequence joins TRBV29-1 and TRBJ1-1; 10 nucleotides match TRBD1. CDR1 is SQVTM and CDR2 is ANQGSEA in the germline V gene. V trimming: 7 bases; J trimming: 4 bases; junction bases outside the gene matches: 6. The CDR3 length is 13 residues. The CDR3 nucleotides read TGCAGCGCGACAGGGGGCTATGGCACTGAAGCTTTCTTT. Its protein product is CSATGGYGTEAFF.

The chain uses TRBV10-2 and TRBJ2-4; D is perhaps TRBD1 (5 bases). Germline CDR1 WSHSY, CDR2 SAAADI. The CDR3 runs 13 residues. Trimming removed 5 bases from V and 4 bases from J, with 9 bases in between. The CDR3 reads CASSPDTKNIQYF. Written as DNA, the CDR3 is TGCGCCAGCAGTCCGGACACGAAAAACATTCAGTACTTC.

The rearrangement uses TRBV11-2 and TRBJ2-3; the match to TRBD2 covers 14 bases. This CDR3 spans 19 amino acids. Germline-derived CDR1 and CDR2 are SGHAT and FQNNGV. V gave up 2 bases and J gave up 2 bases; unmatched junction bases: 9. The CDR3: CASSLQTSGRAFLTDTQYF. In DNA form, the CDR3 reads TGTGCCAGCAGCTTACAGACTAGCGGGAGGGCCTTCCTCACAGATACGCAGTATTTT. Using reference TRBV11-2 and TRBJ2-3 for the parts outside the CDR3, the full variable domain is EAGVAQSPRYKIIEKRQSVAFWCNPISGHATLYWYQQILGQGPKLLIQFQNNGVVDDSQLPKDRFSAERLKGVDSTLKIQPAKLEDSAVYLCASSLQTSGRAFLTDTQYFGPGTRLTVL.

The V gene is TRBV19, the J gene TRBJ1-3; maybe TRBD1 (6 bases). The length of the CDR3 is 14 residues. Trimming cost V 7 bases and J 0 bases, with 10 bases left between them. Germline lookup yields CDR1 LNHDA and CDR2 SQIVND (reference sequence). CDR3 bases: TGTGCCAGTAAGGACAGCCACTCTGGAAACACCATATATTTT. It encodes CASKDSHSGNTIYF.

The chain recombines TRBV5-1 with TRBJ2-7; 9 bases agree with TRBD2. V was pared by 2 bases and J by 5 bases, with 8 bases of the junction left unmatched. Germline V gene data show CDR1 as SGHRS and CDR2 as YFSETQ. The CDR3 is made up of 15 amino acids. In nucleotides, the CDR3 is TGCGCCAGCAGCTTAGCCAGCGGGAGGACAGACGAGCAGTACTTC. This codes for CASSLASGRTDEQYF. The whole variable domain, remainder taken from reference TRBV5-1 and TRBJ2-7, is KAGVTQTPRYLIKTRGQQVTLSCSPISGHRSVSWYQQTPGQGLQFLFEYFSETQRNKGNFPGRFSGRQFSNSRSEMNVSTLELGDSALYLCASSLASGRTDEQYFGPGTRLTVT.

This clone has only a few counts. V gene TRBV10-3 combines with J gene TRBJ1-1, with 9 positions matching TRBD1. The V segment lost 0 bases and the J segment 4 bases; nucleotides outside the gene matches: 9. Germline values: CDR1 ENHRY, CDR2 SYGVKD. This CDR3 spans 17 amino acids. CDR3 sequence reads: CAISESIRDRESTEAFF. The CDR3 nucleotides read TGTGCCATCAGTGAGTCGATTCGGGACAGGGAAAGCACTGAAGCTTTCTTT.

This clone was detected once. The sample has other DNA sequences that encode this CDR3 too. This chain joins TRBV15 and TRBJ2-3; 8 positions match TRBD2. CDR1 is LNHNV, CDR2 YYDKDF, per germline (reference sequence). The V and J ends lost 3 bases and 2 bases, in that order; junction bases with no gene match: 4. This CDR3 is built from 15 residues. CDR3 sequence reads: CATSRLAGPTDTQYF. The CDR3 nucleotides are TGTGCCACCAGCAGGTTAGCGGGACCCACAGATACGCAGTATTTT.

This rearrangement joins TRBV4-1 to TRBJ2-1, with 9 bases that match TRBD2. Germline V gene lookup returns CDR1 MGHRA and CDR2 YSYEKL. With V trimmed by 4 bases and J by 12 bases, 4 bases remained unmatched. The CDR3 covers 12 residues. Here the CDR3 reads CASSLIAGAQFF. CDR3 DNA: TGCGCCAGCAGCCTAATAGCGGGAGCGCAGTTCTTC.

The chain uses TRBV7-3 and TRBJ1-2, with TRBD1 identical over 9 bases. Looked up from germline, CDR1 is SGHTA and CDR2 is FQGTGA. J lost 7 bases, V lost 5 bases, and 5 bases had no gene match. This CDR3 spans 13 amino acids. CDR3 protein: CASSRDRDGGYTF. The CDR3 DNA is TGTGCCAGCAGCCGGGACAGGGATGGTGGCTACACCTTC.

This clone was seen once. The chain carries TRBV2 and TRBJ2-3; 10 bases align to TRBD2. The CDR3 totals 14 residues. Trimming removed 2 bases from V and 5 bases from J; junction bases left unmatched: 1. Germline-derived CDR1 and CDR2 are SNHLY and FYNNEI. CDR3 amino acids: CASSELAGVDTQYF. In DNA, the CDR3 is TGTGCCAGCAGTGAACTAGCGGGAGTAGATACGCAGTATTTT.

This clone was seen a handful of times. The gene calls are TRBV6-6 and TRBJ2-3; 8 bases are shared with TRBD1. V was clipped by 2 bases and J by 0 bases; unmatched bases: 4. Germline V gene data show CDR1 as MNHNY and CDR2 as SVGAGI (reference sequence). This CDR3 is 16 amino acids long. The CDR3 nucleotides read TGTGCCAGCAGTTACCGGGACAGGACTAGCACAGATACGCAGTATTTT. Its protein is CASSYRDRTSTDTQYF.